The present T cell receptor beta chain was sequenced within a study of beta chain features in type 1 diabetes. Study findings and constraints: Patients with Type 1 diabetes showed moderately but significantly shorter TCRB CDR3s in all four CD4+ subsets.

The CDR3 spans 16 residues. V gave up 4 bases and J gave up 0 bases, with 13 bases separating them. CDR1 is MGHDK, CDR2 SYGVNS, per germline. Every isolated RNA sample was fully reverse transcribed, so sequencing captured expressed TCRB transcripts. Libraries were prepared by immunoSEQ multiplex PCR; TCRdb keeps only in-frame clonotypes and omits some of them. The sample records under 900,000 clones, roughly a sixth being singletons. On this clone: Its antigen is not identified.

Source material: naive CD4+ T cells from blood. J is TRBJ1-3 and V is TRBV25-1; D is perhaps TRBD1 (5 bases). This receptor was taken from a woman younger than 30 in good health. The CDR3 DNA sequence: TGTGCCAGCAGTGTTGGGGCAGCTAACTCTGGAAACACCATATATTTT. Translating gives CASSVGAANSGNTIYF.